What follows are 28 T cell receptor beta chains derived from one specimen sequenced in a study of T cells in Graves' hyperthyroidism and ophthalmopathy. The CDR3 regions of TCR beta were amplified from RNA transcripts. The HTBI primer set drove a first-round RT-PCR of the TCR CDR3. MiXCR, run by TCRdb on the multiplex PCR reads, gives a single entry per CDR3 protein. This table holds roughly 750,000 distinct CDR3 sequences, roughly 15% found once. Sequences were obtained from blood. The receptors here all came from a man aged 18 to 35 with Graves' hyperthyroidism.

There are many counts of this clonotype. The chain recombines TRBV12-3 or TRBV12-4 with TRBJ2-7; D call uncertain. Trimming took 6 bases from V and 4 from J, leaving 19 bases between them. The CDR3 is 15 residues long. CDR3 in DNA: TGTGCCAGCAGCTCCAACCCCGACGCCTCGTACGAGCAGTACTTC. Its translation is CASSSNPDASYEQYF.

The table lists this clonotype with many counts. The chain recombines TRBV15 with TRBJ1-2; 7 positions match TRBD1. Germline V gene lookup returns CDR1 LNHNV and CDR2 YYDKDF (reference sequence). After removal of 3 bases from V and 10 bases from J, the junction contained 14 bases not matched to a gene. This CDR3 region has 15 residues. CDR3 amino acids: CATSRFRQGPHDYTF. The CDR3 bases are TGTGCCACCAGCAGGTTTCGACAGGGACCTCATGACTACACCTTC.

This clonotype showed up just a few times. The CDR3 bases are TGTGCCAGCAGTTTGGTCTGGGATCGCAATCAGCCCCAGCATTTT. Translating gives CASSLVWDRNQPQHF. This chain links TRBV12-3 or TRBV12-4 with TRBJ1-5, with D uncertain. V lost 3 bases and J 2 bases, leaving 11 bases between the germline ends. There are 15 residues in the CDR3.

This clonotype was detected ten times or more. This chain connects TRBV7-8 to TRBJ2-5, with D perhaps being TRBD1 or TRBD2 (5 bases each). Between the trimmed V and J ends, which lost 2 bases and 5 bases, there was a span of 12 bases. This CDR3 is built from 14 residues. Germline CDR1 reads SGHVS; CDR2 reads FQNEAQ. CDR3 nucleotide sequence: TGTGCCAGCAGCTTAAACGGGGCGCCGGAGACCCAGTACTTC. Its translation is CASSLNGAPETQYF.

This clonotype was counted ten times or more. The V and J genes are TRBV2 and TRBJ2-3; maybe TRBD1 (6 bases). This CDR3 region has 14 residues. CDR1 and CDR2 (germline): SNHLY, FYNNEI. Trimming took 6 bases from V and 0 from J, leaving 10 bases between them. CDR3 coding DNA: TGTGCCAGCAGCCGGACAGTGAGCACAGATACGCAGTATTTT. Its protein product is CASSRTVSTDTQYF.

The rearrangement uses TRBV7-9 and TRBJ1-5; D call uncertain. There are 18 residues in the CDR3. V gave up 1 base and J gave up 7 bases, with 23 bases separating them. Germline assignment: CDR1 SEHNR and CDR2 FQNEAQ (reference sequence). The CDR3 protein is CASSLDPLSRGGQQPQHF. As DNA, the CDR3 is TGTGCCAGCAGCTTAGACCCTCTCTCCCGAGGAGGGCAACAGCCCCAGCATTTT. The variable domain in full, with the rest retrieved from reference TRBV7-9 and TRBJ1-5, is DTGVSQNPRHKITKRGQNVTFRCDPISEHNRLYWYRQTLGQGPEFLTYFQNEAQLEKSRLLSDRFSAERPKGSFSTLEIQRTEQGDSAMYLCASSLDPLSRGGQQPQHFGDGTRLSIL.

This clonotype was counted between two and nine times. J is TRBJ2-7 and V is TRBV6-1; TRBD1 might be the D (6 bases). CDR3 length: 15 amino acids. Germline V gene data show CDR1 as MNHNS and CDR2 as SASEGT. The V and J ends lost 4 bases and 5 bases respectively, with 18 bases between them. CDR3 loop: CASSARGQGNNEQYF. In nucleotides, the CDR3 is TGTGCCAGCAGTGCAAGGGGCCAGGGGAATAACGAGCAGTACTTC.

This clonotype was counted between two and nine times. The V and J genes are TRBV9 and TRBJ2-3, with TRBD2 identical over 7 bases. Germline CDR1 reads SGDLS; CDR2 reads YYNGEE. The CDR3 covers 16 residues. V was clipped by 0 bases and J by 4 bases; unmatched bases: 8. CDR3 in amino acids: CASSVGESLAADTQYF. As DNA, the CDR3 is TGTGCCAGCAGCGTAGGAGAAAGCCTAGCGGCAGATACGCAGTATTTT.

A single count supports this clonotype. DNA for the CDR3: TGTGCCAGCAGCCCTGGGAGATGGGGGACTAATGAAAAACTGTTTTTT. Amino acid sequence: CASSPGRWGTNEKLFF. The chain joins TRBV7-9 to TRBJ1-4; tentatively, D is TRBD1 (5 bases). Trimming removed 5 bases at V and 2 bases at J, with 15 bases between. This CDR3 spans 16 amino acids. In germline, CDR1 is SEHNR, CDR2 FQNEAQ (reference sequence).

The table lists this clonotype with many counts. This chain links TRBV28 with TRBJ2-3; D gene ambiguous. The CDR3 loop spans 13 amino acids. Germline values: CDR1 MDHEN, CDR2 SYDVKM. Trimming removed 7 bases at V and 2 bases at J, with 10 bases between. CDR3: CASIPRDTDTQYF. For the CDR3, the DNA is TGTGCCAGCATTCCCCGTGACACAGATACGCAGTATTTT.

The chain joins TRBV5-5 to TRBJ2-7; 13 nucleotides line up with TRBD2. This CDR3 comprises 17 residues. V lost 4 bases, J lost 7 bases, and 14 bases stayed unmatched. Germline CDR1 SGHKS, CDR2 YYEKEE (reference sequence). CDR3 region: CASSPPSGTSGTGEQYF. CDR3 coding DNA: TGTGCCAGCAGCCCCCCTTCCGGGACTAGCGGGACGGGGGAGCAGTACTTC.

The chain links TRBV11-3 to TRBJ2-7; D call uncertain. Germline V gene data show CDR1 as SGHNT and CDR2 as YENEEA. This CDR3 has 14 amino acids. V was cut by 5 bases and J by 6 bases, with 17 bases left in between. The CDR3 loop is CASSLGGDSAEQYF. The CDR3 DNA reads as TGTGCCAGCAGCCTCGGCGGAGATTCGGCCGAGCAGTACTTC.

This clonotype was observed a few times. The chain has TRBV7-9 and TRBJ2-3, with D possibly TRBD1 on 6 matching bases. CDR3 length: 14 amino acids. CDR1 and CDR2 from the germline V gene are SEHNR and FQNEAQ (reference sequence). V lost 4 bases and J 6 bases, leaving 14 bases between the germline ends. This CDR3 reads CASSSPDQGDTQYF. The CDR3 DNA follows: TGTGCCAGCAGCTCCCCGGATCAGGGGGATACGCAGTATTTT.

This clonotype appeared a few times. J is TRBJ2-7 and V is TRBV20-1, with D possibly called TRBD1 or TRBD2 (5 bases each). Germline CDR1 reads DFQATT; CDR2 reads SNEGSKA (reference sequence). Between the trimmed V and J ends, which lost 7 bases and 4 bases, there was a span of 11 bases. The CDR3 runs 11 residues. CDR3: CSVRDDYEQYF. The CDR3 bases are TGCAGTGTTCGGGACGATTACGAGCAGTACTTC.

This chain connects TRBV4-1 to TRBJ2-7; 10 bases are shared with TRBD2. Trimming at V came to 4 bases and at J to 0 bases, leaving 6 bases not matched to a gene. The length of the CDR3 is 16 residues. The germline gives CDR1 MGHRA, CDR2 YSYEKL. This chain's CDR3 is CASSRGLAVDSYEQYF. In nucleotides, the CDR3 is TGCGCCAGCAGCCGTGGACTAGCGGTAGACTCCTACGAGCAGTACTTC.

The chain joins TRBV19 to TRBJ2-1, with 9 bases lining up with TRBD1. The germline V gene has CDR1 LNHDA and CDR2 SQIVND (reference sequence). CDR3 length: 15 amino acids. V lost 10 bases and J lost 7; bases outside the gene matches: 14. The CDR3 spells CATLQGARGRNEQFF. The DNA of the CDR3 is TGTGCCACCCTACAGGGGGCGCGGGGTCGAAATGAGCAGTTCTTC.

This clonotype was counted at least ten times. The genes are TRBV15 and TRBJ2-5; D remains ambiguous. In germline, CDR1 is LNHNV, CDR2 YYDKDF (reference sequence). With 4 bases removed from V and 2 bases from J, the gap between germline ends came to 17 bases. The CDR3 has 16 residues. For the CDR3, the DNA is TGTGCCACCAGCAAACCCCAGACTGGCAGACAAGAGACCCAGTACTTC. Protein sequence: CATSKPQTGRQETQYF.

The V call is TRBV9, the J call TRBJ2-1; 9 bases agree with TRBD1. J lost 8 bases, V lost 1 base, and 7 bases had no gene match. The CDR3 runs to 15 residues. The germline V gene has CDR1 SGDLS and CDR2 YYNGEE. CDR3 loop: CASSVISTGGDEQFF. In DNA form, the CDR3 reads TGTGCCAGCAGCGTAATATCGACAGGGGGTGATGAGCAGTTCTTC.

This clonotype came up many times. The DNA of the CDR3 is TGTGCCAGCTCACCAACCTGGGACAGGGGCAATAGCAATCAGCCCCAGCATTTT. It specifies CASSPTWDRGNSNQPQHF. The rearrangement links TRBV18 to TRBJ1-5, with 10 bases that match TRBD1. V was clipped by 2 bases and J by 0 bases; unmatched bases: 7. Germline values: CDR1 KGHSH, CDR2 LQKENI. This CDR3 has 18 residues.

This clonotype was seen at least ten times. The V gene is TRBV7-8, the J gene TRBJ2-7; the match to TRBD2 covers 8 bases. The ends lost 3 bases at V and 7 bases at J; junction bases unmatched: 11. Germline assignment: CDR1 SGHVS and CDR2 FQNEAQ. This CDR3 contains 15 residues. CDR3 DNA sequence: TGTGCCAGCAGCTTTGTTACGGGAGGGCCGAGGGAGCAGTACTTC. It yields the protein CASSFVTGGPREQYF.

The chain joins TRBV19 to TRBJ2-7; TRBD2 matches 14 bases. The germline V gene has CDR1 LNHDA and CDR2 SQIVND (reference sequence). The length of the CDR3 is 16 residues. V trimming: 6 bases; J trimming: 7 bases; junction bases outside the gene matches: 11. The CDR3 region has the DNA TGTGCCAGTAGCAATCTTAGGGGGACTAGCGGGAGTGAGCAGTACTTC. The encoded protein is CASSNLRGTSGSEQYF. The full variable domain, its missing parts supplied by reference TRBV19 and TRBJ2-7, is DGGITQSPKYLFRKEGQNVTLSCEQNLNHDAMYWYRQDPGQGLRLIYYSQIVNDFQKGDIAEGYSVSREKKESFPLTVTSAQKNPTAFYLCASSNLRGTSGSEQYFGPGTRLTVT.

Ten or more counts support this clonotype. The V call is TRBV12-3 or TRBV12-4, the J call TRBJ1-5; D gene ambiguous. V lost 3 bases and J lost 2, with 11 bases in between. This CDR3 contains 15 residues. Here the CDR3 DNA reads TGTGCCAGCAGTTTTGTAGGGCAGGGCAATCAGCCCCAGCATTTT. Translating it yields CASSFVGQGNQPQHF.

V is TRBV5-1 and J is TRBJ1-1, with D unresolved. Per the germline V gene, CDR1 is SGHRS and CDR2 is YFSETQ. Deletions cut 2 bases from V and 1 base from J, with 12 bases between. The CDR3 is 15 residues long. CDR3 in amino acids: CASSLGRLSNTEAFF. Here the CDR3 DNA reads TGCGCCAGCAGCTTAGGGAGGTTATCGAACACTGAAGCTTTCTTT. The full variable domain, with the rest looked up from reference TRBV5-1 and TRBJ1-1, is KAGVTQTPRYLIKTRGQQVTLSCSPISGHRSVSWYQQTPGQGLQFLFEYFSETQRNKGNFPGRFSGRQFSNSRSEMNVSTLELGDSALYLCASSLGRLSNTEAFFGQGTRLTVV.

The chain joins TRBV30 to TRBJ1-6; 9 nucleotides match TRBD1. With V trimmed by 0 bases and J by 9 bases, 18 bases remained unmatched. CDR1 and CDR2 (germline): GTSNPN, SVGIG (reference sequence). The CDR3 has 19 amino acids. The CDR3 reads CAWSVRWGKSGTGSSPLHF. CDR3 nucleotide sequence: TGTGCCTGGAGTGTACGTTGGGGAAAATCCGGGACAGGGAGTTCACCCCTCCACTTT.

This chain connects TRBV27 to TRBJ1-2; D is possibly TRBD1 (5 bases). With 2 bases removed from V and 5 bases from J, the gap between germline ends came to 9 bases. The CDR3 runs to 13 residues. The V gene's germline CDR1 is MNHEY and CDR2 SMNVEV (reference sequence). CDR3 sequence: CASSLTPGYGYTF. In nucleotides, the CDR3 is TGTGCCAGCAGTTTAACACCAGGGTATGGCTACACCTTC.

This clonotype has ten or more counts. The chain uses TRBV20-1 and TRBJ2-7; 9 bases fit TRBD1. The CDR3 extends over 15 amino acids. J lost 5 bases, V lost 0 bases, and 8 bases had no gene match. Germline-derived CDR1 and CDR2 are DFQATT and SNEGSKA (reference sequence). Written as DNA, the CDR3 is TGCAGTGCTAGAGATTCTCCGGGACAGGGTAACGAGCAGTACTTC. Its protein product is CSARDSPGQGNEQYF.

This clonotype was detected many times. The chain is built from TRBV12-3 or TRBV12-4 and TRBJ2-7, with D possibly called TRBD1 or TRBD2 (5 bases each). The CDR3 runs to 15 residues. With 3 bases removed from V and 4 bases from J, the gap between germline ends came to 16 bases. The CDR3 sequence: CASSFQGRSGYEQYF. DNA of the CDR3: TGTGCCAGCAGTTTTCAGGGCCGCTCGGGATACGAGCAGTACTTC.

In its sample, this clonotype was seen a few times. The chain links TRBV19 to TRBJ2-3, with 7 bases fitting TRBD1. With V trimmed by 4 bases and J by 0 bases, 4 bases remained unmatched. The V gene's germline CDR1 is LNHDA and CDR2 SQIVND (reference sequence). The CDR3 covers 15 residues. CDR3 region: CASSKTTGSTDTQYF. In nucleotides, the CDR3 is TGTGCCAGTAGTAAGACGACAGGGAGCACAGATACGCAGTATTTT.